The source of this TCR beta chain is a study of blood T cell repertoires in COVID-19. This table comes from immunoSEQ multiplex PCR, and its TCRdb copy is limited to in-frame clones, with some not included. The repertoire holds 62,000 or so clones, 70% to 90% seen once, with 1.4% to 1.5% in the top ten. Sample: peripheral blood. The sequence was obtained from a woman between 55 and 75 years old with acute or convalescent COVID-19.

As DNA, the CDR3 is TGTGCCAGCAGTGACCAAGACAGGGGGAACACTGAAGCTTTCTTT. Translated, it gives CASSDQDRGNTEAFF. The J gene is TRBJ1-1, the V gene TRBV25-1, with 8 bases fitting TRBD1. V lost 3 bases to trimming and J lost 1 base; unmatched junction nucleotides: 4. Germline values: CDR1 MGHDK, CDR2 SYGVNS. The CDR3 sequence is 15 residues long.